The entry that follows covers one T cell receptor beta chain sequence. The method was immunoSEQ multiplex PCR; TCRdb's version includes in-frame clones alone and lacks a portion of them. The sample yields around 180,000 clones, roughly 82% seen once. These data are taken from a study of blood T cell repertoires in COVID-19. Between the trimmed V and J ends, which lost 10 bases and 2 bases, there was a span of 9 bases. The V gene's germline CDR1 is MDHEN and CDR2 SYDVKM. This CDR3 is built from 12 residues. Sequencing was performed on peripheral blood. The chain recombines TRBV28 with TRBJ1-5; D is undetermined. This receptor was obtained from a woman aged 30 to 39 with acute or convalescent COVID-19. The CDR3 DNA sequence: TGTGCCACCGTCACAGGCAATCAGCCCCAGCATTTT. Translation: CATVTGNQPQHF.